This T cell receptor (beta chain) was profiled in a study of cytomegalovirus exposure and HLA in healthy donors. Notes on the study in general: An apparent linkage of common viral pathogens to several of the most significant clusters emerged in a later analysis. One cluster of highly shared sequence variants probably arose as a sequencing artifact. Later analysis indicated greater clonal expansion among HLA-associated TCR beta chains than among equally common other chains.

Germline trimming cut 3 bases from V and 0 bases from J; bases unmatched to any gene: 22. CDR3 length: 20 amino acids. Germline CDR1 reads GTSNPN; CDR2 reads SVGIG (reference sequence). The PCR had 60 Vbeta and 13 Jbeta primers. Data came from immunoSEQ multiplex PCR; TCRdb stores just in-frame clones and leaves some out. This table has about 160,000 clones, approximately 80% appearing once. This clone has a single count. The antigen is undetermined. The chain carries TRBV30 and TRBJ2-7; 8 bases map to TRBD1. The sequencing input was PBMCs. This sequence was found in a woman in her forties or fifties in good health and CMV-seronegative. The CDR3 region is CAWSGSRQGPGRQFSYEQYF. CDR3 sequence (DNA): TGTGCCTGGAGCGGATCTAGACAGGGGCCGGGGCGGCAGTTCTCCTACGAGCAGTACTTC.